One sample yielded the 4 T cell receptor beta chains listed below, sequenced in a study of blood T cell repertoires in COVID-19. Assay: immunoSEQ multiplex PCR; the TCRdb copy retains only in-frame clones and omits some. The repertoire has 25,000 to 30,000 clones, 85% to 90% of them found once; the top ten carry approximately 5%. Material: peripheral blood. These TCRs come from a human donor in a cohort sampled during active COVID-19.

This clone was observed a single time. V gene TRBV3-1 (or the pseudogene TRBV3-2) combines with J gene TRBJ2-5, with D perhaps TRBD1 (5 bases). V was clipped by 0 bases and J by 5 bases, with 10 bases between them. The germline CDR1 and CDR2 sequences are LGHDT and YNNKEL (reference sequence). The CDR3 is 14 residues long. The CDR3 DNA is TGTGCCAGCAGCCAAGATAAGGGGCGGGAGACCCAGTACTTC. It translates to CASSQDKGRETQYF.

This chain connects TRBV7-2 to TRBJ2-5, with TRBD1 matching 9 bases. CDR3 size: 16 residues. CDR1 SGHTA and CDR2 FQGNSA come from the germline V gene. V lost 1 base and J lost 2; bases outside the gene matches: 5. CDR3 loop: CASSLVGQGGQETQYF. CDR3 coding DNA: TGTGCCAGCAGCTTAGTGGGACAGGGTGGACAAGAGACCCAGTACTTC.

This clone was seen more than once but under ten times. This chain connects TRBV21-1 to TRBJ2-1; TRBD1, the D gene given by the table, was not confirmed from the DNA. TRBV21-1 is given as a pseudogene. The CDR3 spans 13 residues. The CDR3 protein is CASSGTGYNEQFF. The CDR3 DNA follows: TGTGCCAGCAGCGGGACAGGCTACAATGAGCAGTTCTTC.

The V gene is TRBV9, the J gene TRBJ1-5; a possible D gene is TRBD1 (5 bases). This CDR3 comprises 16 residues. V was pared by 5 bases and J by 0 bases, with 15 bases between. CDR1 is SGDLS, CDR2 YYNGEE, per germline. CDR3 nucleotide sequence: TGTGCCAGCAGTCCCACAGGAACACTTAGCAATCAGCCCCAGCATTTT. Encoded protein: CASSPTGTLSNQPQHF. Full variable domain (rest looked up from reference TRBV9 and TRBJ1-5): DSGVTQTPKHLITATGQRVTLRCSPRSGDLSVYWYQQSLDQGLQFLIQYYNGEERAKGNILERFSAQQFPDLHSELNLSSLELGDSALYFCASSPTGTLSNQPQHFGDGTRLSIL.